This note documents a single TCR beta chain sequence. Its antigen is not known. The germline V gene encodes CDR1 LGHNA and CDR2 YSLEER. J lost 2 bases, V lost 4 bases, and 9 bases had no gene match. This CDR3 is 16 amino acids long. Genomic DNA (from each subset) was split evenly across several immunoSEQ plates. Profiled with immunoSEQ multiplex PCR; TCRdb holds only in-frame clones, not every one. The sample shows 2 million to 2.5 million clones, approximately 93% of them seen only once. This sample was taken from a study of shared clonotypes between healthy human individuals. Regarding the study as a whole: Limitation of the genetic and exposure-history diversity represented came from the few donors. Apart from blood, nothing was sampled; tissue repertoires likely differ. The study found 4.5% to 5% of naive CD4 clonotypes shared across a few donors.

The chain joins TRBV4-3 to TRBJ2-7; 9 positions agree with TRBD2. The origin of this receptor is a young man in good health. Some clones in this sample may be carry-over from other donors' samples. The specimen was naive CD4+ T cells from PBMCs. Subset reported: CD45RA+ positively selected. CDR3 region: CASSPSISGRPYEQYF. DNA for the CDR3: TGCGCCAGCAGCCCGAGCATAAGCGGGAGGCCCTACGAGCAGTACTTC.